The rows below give T cell receptor beta chains drawn from one sample of a study of OX40 agonist ivuxolimab in advanced cancers. Here immunoSEQ multiplex PCR was the method, and the copy in TCRdb shows in-frame clones only, minus some. The repertoire consists of tens of thousands of clones, with 75% to 90% occurring once and the leading ten covering 15% to 20%. Specimen: CD4+ or CD8+ T cells sorted from blood, collected in a trial of the OX40 agonist ivuxolimab. The receptors originated from an adult with an advanced solid tumor such as melanoma, head and neck, liver or kidney cancer. The CDR3 runs from the conserved cysteine through the conserved F or W. Each record gives: J gene, V gene, D gene, clone size, CDR3 DNA, CDR3 protein. A D gene is named only where the DNA matches it firmly. Only some rows state a clone size, as once, few, many or a class for expanded clones.

TRBJ2-7	TRBV9	TRBD2	NA	TGTGCCAGCAGCCCAAGCGGGAGTGGGGTCGAGCAGTACTTC	CASSPSGSGVEQYF
TRBJ1-1	TRBV9	NA	NA	TGTGCCAGCAGCGTGGAATCCGGGACACTGAACACTGAAGCTTTCTTT	CASSVESGTLNTEAFF
TRBJ2-7	TRBV27	TRBD2	NA	TGTGCCAGCACCCTGACTAGCGGGAGCTACGAGCAGTACTTC	CASTLTSGSYEQYF
TRBJ2-2	TRBV27	NA	NA	TGTGCCAGCAGTCCCGGGACCCGCCCCGGGGAGCTGTTTTTT	CASSPGTRPGELFF
TRBJ2-5	TRBV5-1	TRBD2	NA	TGCGCCAGCAGCTTGAGCGGGAACGTACAAGAGACCCAGTACTTC	CASSLSGNVQETQYF
TRBJ1-3	TRBV2	NA	NA	TGTGCCAGCAGTGAGAGTCAATATAACACCATATATTTT	CASSESQYNTIYF
TRBJ2-3	TRBV11-3	NA	NA	TGTGCCAGCAGCTTAATTGGCAGGGCAGGTCGCGGGAATTCTGATACGCAGTATTTT	CASSLIGRAGRGNSDTQYF
TRBJ2-1	TRBV7-2	NA	NA	TGTGCCAGCAGCTCCCCCCCGGCAGGGATATATGAGCAGTTCTTC	CASSSPPAGIYEQFF
TRBJ2-7	TRBV4-2	NA	NA	TGTGCCAGCAGCCAAGCCCCTTCAGATTACGAGCAGTACTTC	CASSQAPSDYEQYF
TRBJ2-7	TRBV2	NA	NA	TGTGCCACCATAAGGACAGAAAACTACGAGCAGTACTTC	CATIRTENYEQYF
TRBJ2-5	TRBV6-5	NA	NA	TGTGCCAGCAGTTACTCGAAGCGGACAGAAGAGACCCAGTACTTC	CASSYSKRTEETQYF
TRBJ2-3	TRBV6-5	TRBD1	NA	TGTGCCAGCAGTCCTGAAGGACAGGGCGCAGATACGCAGTATTTT	CASSPEGQGADTQYF
TRBJ2-7	TRBV28	NA	NA	TGTGCCAGCAGTTTACGGGCATCCCTCTCCTACGAGCAGTACTTC	CASSLRASLSYEQYF
TRBJ1-1	TRBV7-8	NA	NA	TGTGCCAGCAGCGGGGGAGGGCCTGAAGCTTTCTTT	CASSGGGPEAFF
TRBJ1-4	TRBV5-3	NA	NA	TGTGCCAGAAGCTTATCCAGGGCCGAAAAACTGTTTTTT	CARSLSRAEKLFF
TRBJ1-5	TRBV28	NA	NA	TGTGCCAGCAGTTTACTTACAGGGATGGATCAGCCCCAGCATTTT	CASSLLTGMDQPQHF
TRBJ1-2	TRBV29-1	TRBD1	NA	TGCAGCACCTGGACAGGGATGACCCTTTATGGCTACACCTTC	CSTWTGMTLYGYTF
TRBJ2-2	TRBV27	NA	NA	TGTGCCAGCAGTGACACAGGGATTTTTCCAGCCGGGGAGCTGTTTTTT	CASSDTGIFPAGELFF
TRBJ2-6	TRBV19	NA	NA	TGTGCCAGTAGTTGGACCTACTCTGGGGCCAACGTCCTGACTTTC	CASSWTYSGANVLTF
TRBJ2-7	TRBV4-2	NA	NA	TGTGCCAGCAACCAAGAGCCCCTGGAGGGCGAGCAGTACTTC	CASNQEPLEGEQYF
TRBJ1-1	TRBV5-6	NA	NA	TGTGCCAGCAGCCCCCAGACGAACACTGAAGCTTTCTTT	CASSPQTNTEAFF
TRBJ2-7	TRBV5-6	NA	NA	TGTGCCAGCAGCACACCGACAGAGCTCGGACACGAGCAGTACTTC	CASSTPTELGHEQYF
TRBJ2-7	TRBV7-8	NA	NA	TGTGCCAGCAGCTTAGTCGAGGGCACTACCTACGAGCAGTACTTC	CASSLVEGTTYEQYF
TRBJ2-5	TRBV19	TRBD2	NA	TGTGCCAGTACCTCTAGCGGGAGGGCCCAAGAGACCCAGTACTTC	CASTSSGRAQETQYF
TRBJ1-5	TRBV5-1	NA	NA	TGCGCCAGCAGCTTGGTACCCTTGGTGCAGGGTGGTGGTCAGCCCCAGCATTTT	CASSLVPLVQGGGQPQHF
TRBJ2-4	TRBV5-1	NA	few	TGCGCCAGCAGCTTGGGGGGCGTCGAAAACATTCAGTACTTC	CASSLGGVENIQYF
TRBJ2-7	TRBV19	TRBD1	NA	TGTGCCAGTAGTATGGGGACAGGCCATGCCTACGAGCAGTACTTC	CASSMGTGHAYEQYF
TRBJ2-5	TRBV18	NA	NA	TGTGCCAGCTCACGGACAGATGGAGAGACCCAGTACTTC	CASSRTDGETQYF
TRBJ1-1	TRBV28	NA	medium-sized	TGTGCCAGCAGTTTTCAGGAGGTAGTTAGTTCGACTGAAGCTTTCTTT	CASSFQEVVSSTEAFF
TRBJ1-1	TRBV5-4	NA	NA	TGTGCCAGTCGACAACAGGGTTCTAGGAGTGAAGCTTTCTTT	CASRQQGSRSEAFF
TRBJ2-3	TRBV7-9	TRBD2	NA	TGTGCCAGCAGCACGCCTTTAGCGGGAGCGGAATTCCCAGATACGCAGTATTTT	CASSTPLAGAEFPDTQYF
TRBJ2-2	TRBV13	TRBD2	NA	TGTGCCAGCCAATCAGCGGGAGGAGACACCGGGGAGCTGTTTTTT	CASQSAGGDTGELFF
TRBJ1-1	TRBV7-3	NA	NA	TGTGCCAGCAGCCACTACAGTAACACTGAAGCTTTCTTT	CASSHYSNTEAFF
TRBJ1-3	TRBV13	NA	NA	TGTGCCAGCAGCTTAGGCAGGGATGTAGACACCATATATTTT	CASSLGRDVDTIYF
TRBJ2-1	TRBV4-3	NA	NA	TGCGCCAGCAGCCAGGAAGGGGCGGAGAGCTCCTACAATGAGCAGTTCTTC	CASSQEGAESSYNEQFF
TRBJ2-7	TRBV11-2	NA	NA	TGTGCCAGCAGCTTAGAAGGGGACAACTACGAGCAGTACTTC	CASSLEGDNYEQYF
TRBJ1-4	TRBV7-9	NA	NA	TGTGCCAGCACCCCCGTAACTAATGAAAAACTGTTTTTT	CASTPVTNEKLFF
TRBJ2-3	TRBV7-8	TRBD2	NA	TGTGCCAGCTCAGGCGGGAGCGCGCCAGATACGCAGTATTTT	CASSGGSAPDTQYF
TRBJ2-7	TRBV7-9	TRBD2	NA	TGTGCCAGCAGCTTACGCCCAGCGGGAGGTTGGTACGAGCAGTACTTC	CASSLRPAGGWYEQYF
TRBJ2-7	TRBV4-1	TRBD1	NA	TGCGCCAGCAGCCACCTGGACAGGCCCTACGAGCAGTACTTC	CASSHLDRPYEQYF
TRBJ1-1	TRBV5-6	NA	NA	TGTGCCAGCAGCCTCCGGGGCACTGAAGCTTTCTTT	CASSLRGTEAFF
TRBJ2-1	TRBV9	TRBD2	once	TGTGCCAGCAGCGAAAATAGCGGGGGGTACAATGAGCAGTTCTTC	CASSENSGGYNEQFF
TRBJ2-3	TRBV10-3	NA	NA	TGTGCCATCAGTGAGTCAGGTTCAGGGGGGACCCTCACAGATACGCAGTATTTT	CAISESGSGGTLTDTQYF
TRBJ2-3	TRBV7-8	NA	once	TGTGCCAGCAGCTTAGCAGAAGGTAGCAAGGGTACGCAGTATTTT	CASSLAEGSKGTQYF
TRBJ2-2	TRBV28	TRBD2	NA	TGTGCCAGCCTCACGACCCGGCTAGCGGATAACACCGGGGAGCTGTTTTTT	CASLTTRLADNTGELFF
TRBJ2-5	TRBV27	NA	NA	TGTGCCAGCAGTTTACTAGGGGGGCTTTTGGAGACCCAGTACTTC	CASSLLGGLLETQYF
TRBJ2-1	TRBV27	NA	NA	TGTGCCAGCAGTTCCACCACGCCAGGGCCGACTGAGCAGTTCTTC	CASSSTTPGPTEQFF
TRBJ2-7	TRBV4-2	TRBD1	NA	TGTGCCAGCAGCCAAGGCGACAGGGTCGAGCAGTACTTC	CASSQGDRVEQYF
TRBJ2-5	TRBV5-5	NA	NA	TGTGCCAGCAGCTTGGTGACTTCAGGGGTTCATCAAGAGACCCAGTACTTC	CASSLVTSGVHQETQYF
TRBJ2-3	TRBV10-2	NA	once	TGCGCCAGCAATCAAAGGGGGGGCACAGATACGCAGTATTTT	CASNQRGGTDTQYF
TRBJ2-2	TRBV10-1	TRBD2	NA	TGCGCCAGCAGTGAACAGCGGGAGTACGGTATCGGGGAGCTGTTTTTT	CASSEQREYGIGELFF
TRBJ2-2	TRBV29-1	NA	NA	TGCAGCGTTGCACAGAACACCGGGGAGCTGTTTTTT	CSVAQNTGELFF
TRBJ2-7	TRBV11-3	TRBD2	NA	TGTGCCAGCAGCCCGGGACTAGCGGGAAAGCAGTACTTC	CASSPGLAGKQYF
TRBJ2-1	TRBV27	NA	medium-sized	TGTGCCAGCAATGACGGGAATGAGCAGTTCTTC	CASNDGNEQFF